Sequencing of this TCR beta chain was carried out in a study of control samples from healthy donors and cancer patients. CDR1 LNHDA and CDR2 SQIVND come from the germline V gene (reference sequence). This CDR3 contains 16 residues. The V and J ends lost 7 bases and 5 bases respectively, with 23 bases between them. Sequenced by immunoSEQ multiplex PCR; TCRdb stores in-frame clones only, minus some. The sample lists about 130,000 clones; approximately 90% were seen once. This clone has a single count. The source is a man between 18 and 29 years old in good health. J is TRBJ2-5 and V is TRBV19, with D perhaps matching TRBD1 or TRBD2 (6 bases each). Sequencing used blood. The CDR3 is CASKGARGRKEETQYF. The CDR3 DNA reads TGTGCCAGTAAAGGGGCCCGGGGGCGCAAGGAGGAGACCCAGTACTTC.